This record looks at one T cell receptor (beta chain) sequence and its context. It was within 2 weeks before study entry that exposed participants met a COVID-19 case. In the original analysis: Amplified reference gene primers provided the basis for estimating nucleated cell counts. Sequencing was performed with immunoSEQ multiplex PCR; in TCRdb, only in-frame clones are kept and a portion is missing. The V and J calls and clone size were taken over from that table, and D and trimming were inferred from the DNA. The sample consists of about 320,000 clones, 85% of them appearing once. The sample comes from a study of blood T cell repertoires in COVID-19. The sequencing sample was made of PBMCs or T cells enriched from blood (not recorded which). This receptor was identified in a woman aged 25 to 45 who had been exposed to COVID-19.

The CDR3 reads CASRDRDRGYEQYF. DNA for the CDR3: TGTGCCAGCCGAGACCGGGACAGGGGATACGAGCAGTACTTC. The J gene is TRBJ2-7, the V gene TRBV2; 10 bases are shared with TRBD1. Trimming cost V 8 bases and J 4 bases; bases outside gene matches: 8. Per the germline V gene, CDR1 is SNHLY and CDR2 is FYNNEI. The CDR3 extends over 14 amino acids.